A selection of T cell receptor beta chains follows, all from one sample in a study of shared clonotypes between healthy human individuals. Clones were read by immunoSEQ multiplex PCR, and TCRdb kept only the in-frame ones, dropping some. The profile shows around 1,100,000 clones, about 72% of them singletons. Sequencing was performed on memory CD4+ T cells from PBMCs. These receptors were taken from a man aged 18 to 30 in good health. Some clones in this sample may be carry-over from other donors' samples. Both conserved end residues are part of each CDR3. A D gene is named only where the DNA matches it firmly. Not all rows give a size; the values are once, few, many and, for expanded clones, a class.

J gene | D gene | clone size | V gene | CDR3 DNA | CDR3 protein
TRBJ1-2 | . | . | TRBV6-6 | TGTGCCAGCAGTTACGGACAGTCATATGGCTACACCTTC | CASSYGQSYGYTF
TRBJ2-4 | . | . | TRBV28 | TGTGCCAGCGAGGCATCTTTAGCCAAAAACATTCAGTACTTC | CASEASLAKNIQYF
TRBJ2-3 | TRBD2 | . | TRBV5-1 | TGCGCCAGCCGGAGGCTAGCGGCTAGCACAGATACGCAGTATTTT | CASRRLAASTDTQYF
TRBJ2-7 | TRBD1 | . | TRBV5-1 | TGCGCCAGCAGCGGTGGACAGGGGGGGCTCTACGAGCAGTACTTC | CASSGGQGGLYEQYF
TRBJ1-2 | . | . | TRBV9 | TGTGCCAGCAGCCCCCGGACAGCGGGTGGCTACACCTTC | CASSPRTAGGYTF
TRBJ1-6 | TRBD1 | . | TRBV30 | TGTGCCTGGACACTCGGGACAGGCGGATCACCCCTCCACTTT | CAWTLGTGGSPLHF
TRBJ2-3 | . | . | TRBV28 | TGTGCCAGCAGCCCTGTAAGGCGGAATAAATCTAGCACAGATACGCAGTATTTT | CASSPVRRNKSSTDTQYF
TRBJ1-1 | . | . | TRBV11-2 | TGTGCCAGCAGCACCAACCGACAGAACACTGAAGCTTTCTTT | CASSTNRQNTEAFF
TRBJ2-3 | . | . | TRBV28 | TGTGCCAGCAGTTTTCTGGGAACAGATACGCAGTATTTT | CASSFLGTDTQYF
TRBJ1-4 | TRBD1 | . | TRBV9 | TGTGCCAGCAGCCGAGCCAGGGGGACTAATGAAAAACTGTTTTTT | CASSRARGTNEKLFF
TRBJ1-1 | . | . | TRBV29-1 | TGCAGCGGGACGAACACTGAAGCTTTCTTT | CSGTNTEAFF
TRBJ2-1 | . | once | TRBV28 | TGTGCCAGCAGTTTATTAGAAAGCTCCTACAATGAGCAGTTCTTC | CASSLLESSYNEQFF
TRBJ2-7 | TRBD2 | . | TRBV28 | TGTGCCAGCAGTTTAACTAGCGGGAATCGATACGAGCAGTACTTC | CASSLTSGNRYEQYF
TRBJ2-6 | . | . | TRBV7-2 | TGTGCCAGCAGCTTAGCGTACGTGTATCTTGGAACTGGGGCCAACGTCCTGACTTTC | CASSLAYVYLGTGANVLTF
TRBJ2-3 | TRBD2 | . | TRBV9 | TGTGCCAGCAGCGTAGGACTAGCGGTAGCCACAGATACGCAGTATTTT | CASSVGLAVATDTQYF
TRBJ1-3 | . | few | TRBV5-5 | TGTGCCAGCAGCTTGCAGGGGTCCTCTGGAAACACCATATATTTT | CASSLQGSSGNTIYF
TRBJ1-1 | TRBD1 | . | TRBV2 | TGTGCCAGCAGTAAAGACAGGGGTGGTGAAGCTTTCTTT | CASSKDRGGEAFF
TRBJ2-7 | TRBD2 | . | TRBV27 | TGTGCCAGCAGGAGTTTATCGCGGGGGGGGACCTACGAGCAGTACTTC | CASRSLSRGGTYEQYF
TRBJ1-4 | . | few | TRBV6-1 | TGTGCCAGCAGTGAACGTCCTGCGCCAGGAGAGGAAAAACTGTTTTTT | CASSERPAPGEEKLFF
TRBJ2-2 | . | . | TRBV28 | TGTGCCAGCAGACGAACCGCGAACACCGGGGAGCTGTTTTTT | CASRRTANTGELFF
TRBJ2-1 | TRBD2 | . | TRBV4-3 | TGCGCCAGCAGCCAGGGGGTGAGCACTAGCGGGGCCTACAATGAGCAGTTCTTC | CASSQGVSTSGAYNEQFF
TRBJ1-3 | . | . | TRBV28 | TGTGCCAGCAGTCCCTACAGGGTCGGTGGAAACACCATATATTTT | CASSPYRVGGNTIYF
TRBJ1-5 | . | . | TRBV7-8 | TGTGCCAGCAGCTTAATTTGGGGAAGCAATCAGCCCCAGCATTTT | CASSLIWGSNQPQHF
TRBJ1-2 | TRBD1 | . | TRBV7-3 | TGTGCCAGCAGCCCAGGACAGGGTGAAGGCTACACCTTC | CASSPGQGEGYTF
TRBJ2-7 | TRBD1 | . | TRBV2 | TGTGCCAGCAGTGAGGGACAGATCCACGAGCAGTACTTC | CASSEGQIHEQYF
TRBJ2-5 | TRBD1 | . | TRBV5-1 | TGCGCCAGTAAAGCCTCGACAGGGCAAGAGACCCAGTACTTC | CASKASTGQETQYF
TRBJ1-2 | . | . | TRBV9 | TGTGCCAGCAGCTCCTACCTCCCGGGGGACCCCAGGGAGGCTTATGGCTACACCTTC | CASSSYLPGDPREAYGYTF
TRBJ1-1 | . | . | TRBV19 | TGTGCCAGTAGCACAAGTGGGGCGGACACTGAAGCTTTCTTT | CASSTSGADTEAFF
TRBJ2-7 | . | . | TRBV30 | TGTGCCTGGAGTACGCACGAACTCTACGAGCAGTACTTC | CAWSTHELYEQYF
TRBJ1-5 | TRBD1 | . | TRBV6-1 | TGTGCCAGCGACCGGGACAGGGCTCAGCCCCAGCATTTT | CASDRDRAQPQHF
TRBJ2-3 | TRBD2 | . | TRBV6-4 | TGTGCCAGCAGTGTCATGAGCGGGAGTCGGGCAGATACGCAGTATTTT | CASSVMSGSRADTQYF
TRBJ2-3 | . | . | TRBV4-1 | TGCGCCAGCAGCCAAGGGGTTCGAGAGGATACGCAGTATTTT | CASSQGVREDTQYF
TRBJ1-2 | TRBD1 | once | TRBV28 | TGTGCCAGCAGGACAGGGTCGAACTATGGCTACACCTTC | CASRTGSNYGYTF
TRBJ2-2 | . | . | TRBV28 | TGTGCCAGCAGCGCTGCGAGTTGGGGCACCGGGGAGCTGTTTTTT | CASSAASWGTGELFF
TRBJ2-3 | . | many | TRBV6-5 | TGTGCCAGCAGTTACTCCAGGGAAACGGATACGCAGTATTTT | CASSYSRETDTQYF
TRBJ2-2 | . | . | TRBV2 | TGTGCCAGCAAAGTCCCCGGGGAGCTGTTTTTT | CASKVPGELFF
TRBJ2-3 | . | . | TRBV7-2 | TGTGCCAGCAGCCCAGGGGCAGATACGCAGTATTTT | CASSPGADTQYF
TRBJ1-2 | . | . | TRBV6-6 | TGTGCCAGCAAAGGCCTTGAAACTAGGAGAGGTGGCTACACCTTC | CASKGLETRRGGYTF
TRBJ2-7 | TRBD1 | few | TRBV6-5 | TGTGCCAGCAGTTACTCCCAAAGGACAGGGAATAACGAGCAGTACTTC | CASSYSQRTGNNEQYF
TRBJ1-1 | . | . | TRBV5-1 | TGCGCCAGCAGCTTTTCAGGGGTTTCCGAAGCTTTCTTT | CASSFSGVSEAFF
TRBJ1-1 | TRBD1 | . | TRBV28 | TGTGCCAGCAGACCACCGGGACAGGGGAACGCTGAAGCTTTCTTT | CASRPPGQGNAEAFF
TRBJ1-3 | . | . | TRBV9 | TGTGCCAGCAGCGTAGAAGCTACAGCTACTGGAAACACCATATATTTT | CASSVEATATGNTIYF
TRBJ1-1 | . | few | TRBV28 | TGTGCCAGCAGTCATCCCCGGGGTGCTGAAGCTTTCTTT | CASSHPRGAEAFF
TRBJ2-1 | TRBD2 | . | TRBV4-1 | TGCGCCAGCAGCCCTAGCGGGAGTTTCAACAATGAGCAGTTCTTC | CASSPSGSFNNEQFF
TRBJ1-2 | . | . | TRBV27 | TGTGCCACCCACGGGGGGGGCGCTCACTATGGCTACACCTTC | CATHGGGAHYGYTF
TRBJ1-2 | TRBD1 | . | TRBV5-4 | TGTGCCAGCAGCTTACAGGGGGCGTACTATGGCTACACCTTC | CASSLQGAYYGYTF
TRBJ1-2 | TRBD1 | . | TRBV5-6 | TGTGCCAGCAGCCCGATCGGGGGGAGCAGGGGGTCTGGCTACACCTTC | CASSPIGGSRGSGYTF
TRBJ1-2 | . | . | TRBV4-3 | TGCGCCAGCAGCCAAGATCTGGTCGGTGGGTACTATGGCTACACCTTC | CASSQDLVGGYYGYTF
TRBJ2-5 | TRBD2 | once | TRBV2 | TGTGCCAGCAGTGATGGGCTAGCGGGAGCAGAGACCCAGTACTTC | CASSDGLAGAETQYF
TRBJ1-2 | . | few | TRBV2 | TGTGCCAGCAGCCCCTGGGACGGGGGAGGAGGCTACACCTTC | CASSPWDGGGGYTF
TRBJ2-7 | TRBD2 | . | TRBV11-2 | TGTGCCAGCAGCTTTGCACTAGCGGGAGGGCCAGAGGACTTC | CASSFALAGGPEDF
TRBJ2-5 | TRBD2 | . | TRBV2 | TGTGCCAGCAGGCCAAGGACTAGCGGGACTGGGGCCCAGTACTTC | CASRPRTSGTGAQYF
TRBJ2-3 | . | . | TRBV11-2 | TGTGCCAGCAGCCCGACTATTAGCACAGATACGCAGTATTTT | CASSPTISTDTQYF
TRBJ1-1 | . | few | TRBV29-1 | TGCAGCGTTGGACAACAGGTAAACACTGAAGCTTTCTTT | CSVGQQVNTEAFF
TRBJ2-2 | TRBD2 | . | TRBV5-1 | TGCGCCAGCAGCTTGAGCGGGAGTTCCGGCGGGGAGCTGTTTTTT | CASSLSGSSGGELFF
TRBJ2-7 | . | . | TRBV7-2 | TGTGCCAGCAGCCCAGGGTTAGCGGACTCCTACGAGCAGTACTTC | CASSPGLADSYEQYF
TRBJ2-2 | . | . | TRBV9 | TGTGCCAGCAGCGTATCAATAGGGGCGGACACCGGGGAGCTGTTTTTT | CASSVSIGADTGELFF
TRBJ2-3 | . | . | TRBV7-3 | TGTGCCAGCAGCTTCGACTTCACAGATACGCAGTATTTT | CASSFDFTDTQYF